The present T cell receptor (beta chain) was sequenced within a study of cytomegalovirus exposure and HLA in healthy donors. Researchers ran the PCR with 60 Vbeta and 13 Jbeta primers. Clones were read by immunoSEQ multiplex PCR, and TCRdb kept only the in-frame ones, dropping some. The sample carries 140,000 or so clones, roughly 80% recorded once. Of note for this clone: Its antigen is unidentified.

Study-wide results and limits: There were 160 or so TCR beta chains listed as cytomegalovirus-associated.

The sample comprised PBMCs. The sequence was obtained from a woman in her twenties or thirties in good health and CMV-seronegative.

Here the CDR3 reads CAWSERRGIPPQHF. As DNA, the CDR3 is TGTGCCTGGAGTGAGCGGCGGGGAATTCCACCCCAGCATTTT. The chain carries TRBV30 and TRBJ1-5; D remains unclear. The CDR3 is 14 amino acids. V lost 1 base and J lost 10, with 17 bases in between. Per the germline V gene, CDR1 is GTSNPN and CDR2 is SVGIG (reference sequence).